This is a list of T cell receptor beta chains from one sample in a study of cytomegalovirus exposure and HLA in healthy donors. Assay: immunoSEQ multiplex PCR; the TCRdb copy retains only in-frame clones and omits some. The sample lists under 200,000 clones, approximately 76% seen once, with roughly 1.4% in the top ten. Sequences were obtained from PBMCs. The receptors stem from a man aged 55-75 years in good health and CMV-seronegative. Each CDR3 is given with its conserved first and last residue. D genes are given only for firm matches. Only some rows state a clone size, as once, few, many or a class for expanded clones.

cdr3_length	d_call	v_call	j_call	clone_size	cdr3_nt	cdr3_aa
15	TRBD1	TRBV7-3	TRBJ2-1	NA	TGTGCCAGCAGCTTAGGGGGGACAGGGTTTAATGAGCAGTTCTTC	CASSLGGTGFNEQFF
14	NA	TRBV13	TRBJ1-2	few	TGTGCCAGCAGCCTCTCGGGACGGGCGGGAGGCTACACCTTC	CASSLSGRAGGYTF
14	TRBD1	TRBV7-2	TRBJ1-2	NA	TGTGCCAGCAGCCCCGGACAGGGGACAGGTGGCTACACCTTC	CASSPGQGTGGYTF
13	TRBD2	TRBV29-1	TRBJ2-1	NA	TGCAGCGCTGGGACTACCACAGCGAATGAGCAGTTCTTC	CSAGTTTANEQFF
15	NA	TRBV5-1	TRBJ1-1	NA	TGCGCCAGCAGCCCCGAACCGGGGAGAAACACTGAAGCTTTCTTT	CASSPEPGRNTEAFF
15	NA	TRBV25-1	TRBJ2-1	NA	TGTGCCAGCAGTAACTTCGGGGGTCCTTACAATGAGCAGTTCTTC	CASSNFGGPYNEQFF
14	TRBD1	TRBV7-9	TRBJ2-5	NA	TGTGCCAGCAGCTCGGGGACAGTCCAAGAGACCCAGTACTTC	CASSSGTVQETQYF
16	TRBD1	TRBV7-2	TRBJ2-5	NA	TGTGCCAGCAGAGACTTCCAGGGGACAGGGGGAGAGACCCAGTACTTC	CASRDFQGTGGETQYF
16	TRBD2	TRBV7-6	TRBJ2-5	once	TGTGCCAGCAGCTTAGAGGCCAGCGGGAGGGGAGAGACCCAGTACTTC	CASSLEASGRGETQYF
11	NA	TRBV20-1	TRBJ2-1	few	TGCAGTGCTAGAGTGGGGCCCCGCAGCTTCTTC	CSARVGPRSFF
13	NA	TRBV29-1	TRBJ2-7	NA	TGCAGCGTGAGGGCGTCGTCTTCCTACGAGCAGTACTTC	CSVRASSSYEQYF
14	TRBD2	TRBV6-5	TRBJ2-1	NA	TGTGCCAGCAGGAAGGGGCTAGCGGGATATGAGCAGTTCTTC	CASRKGLAGYEQFF
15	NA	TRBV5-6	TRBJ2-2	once	TGTGCCAGCAGCCAGAGGCGCGGGGACACCGGGGAGCTGTTTTTT	CASSQRRGDTGELFF
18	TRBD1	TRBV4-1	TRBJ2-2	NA	TGCGCCAGCAGCCTACACCGCGGACAGGCTATACGGAACGGGGAGCTGTTTTTT	CASSLHRGQAIRNGELFF
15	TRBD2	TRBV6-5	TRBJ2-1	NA	TGTGCCAGCAGACTAGCGGCGAATACCTACAATGAGCAGTTCTTC	CASRLAANTYNEQFF
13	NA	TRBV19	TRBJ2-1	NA	TGTGCCAGTTTGGAGGGGGGGGGATCTGAGCAGTTCTTC	CASLEGGGSEQFF
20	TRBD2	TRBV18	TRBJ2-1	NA	TGTGCCAGCTCACCACCACTGACGGACCGGACTAGCGATTACTACAATGAGCAGTTCTTC	CASSPPLTDRTSDYYNEQFF
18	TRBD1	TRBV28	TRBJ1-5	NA	TGTGCCAGCAACGAAAGGTCCTACAGGGGCAATAGCAATCAGCCCCAGCATTTT	CASNERSYRGNSNQPQHF
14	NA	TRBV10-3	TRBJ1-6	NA	TGTGCCATCAGTGATTTACAAAAAAATTCACCCCTCCACTTT	CAISDLQKNSPLHF
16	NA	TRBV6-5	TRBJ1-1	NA	TGTGCCAGCAGTTACTCGATAGCCGGGTCGGGTACTGAAGCTTTCTTT	CASSYSIAGSGTEAFF
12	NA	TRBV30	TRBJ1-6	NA	TGTGCTACCAACAGGGACGGTTCACCCCTCCACTTT	CATNRDGSPLHF
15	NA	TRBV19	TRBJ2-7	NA	TGTGCCAGTAGTATAGGGGCCAGGGGTCCCTACGAGCAGTACTTC	CASSIGARGPYEQYF
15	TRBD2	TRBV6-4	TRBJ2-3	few	TGTGCCAGCAGGGAGTCGGCGGGGGGGCCAGATACGCAGTATTTT	CASRESAGGPDTQYF
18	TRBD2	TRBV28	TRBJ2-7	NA	TGTGCCAGCAGTTTAAGTTTCGCTCTAGCGGGAAGCTCCTACGAGCAGTACTTC	CASSLSFALAGSSYEQYF
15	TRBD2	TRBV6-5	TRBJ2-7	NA	TGTGCCAGCACCCAATCGGGGACTAGGGACGTCGAGCAGTACTTC	CASTQSGTRDVEQYF
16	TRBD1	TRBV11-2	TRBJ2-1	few	TGTGCCAGCAGCTTAGAACACAGGGGGCCCTACAATGAGCAGTTCTTC	CASSLEHRGPYNEQFF
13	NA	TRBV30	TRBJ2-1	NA	TGTGCCTTAGATTATAGCTCCTACAATGAGCAGTTCTTC	CALDYSSYNEQFF
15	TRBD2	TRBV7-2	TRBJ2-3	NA	TGTGCCAGCAGCCCCCGGACTAGCGCCACAGATACGCAGTATTTT	CASSPRTSATDTQYF
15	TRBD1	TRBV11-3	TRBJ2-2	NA	TGTGCCAGCAGCTTATGGACAGGGGAGACCGGGGAGCTGTTTTTT	CASSLWTGETGELFF
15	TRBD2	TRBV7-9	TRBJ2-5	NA	TGTGCCAGCAGCCCGGCGGGAGGCGGGCAAGAGACCCAGTACTTC	CASSPAGGGQETQYF
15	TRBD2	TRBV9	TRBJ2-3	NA	TGTGCCAGCAGCGTCGGGACTAGCGGGCCAGATACGCAGTATTTT	CASSVGTSGPDTQYF
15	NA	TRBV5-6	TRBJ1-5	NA	TGTGCCAGCAGCCTCGGGAGACGTAGCAATCAGCCCCAGCATTTT	CASSLGRRSNQPQHF
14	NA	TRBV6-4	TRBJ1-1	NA	TGTGCCAGCAGTGAAGGGGCTCCGAACACTGAAGCTTTCTTT	CASSEGAPNTEAFF
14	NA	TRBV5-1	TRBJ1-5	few	TGCGCCAGCAGCTTGGACGCAGGGGAAGTGGCCCAGCATTTT	CASSLDAGEVAQHF
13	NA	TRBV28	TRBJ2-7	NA	TGTGCCAGCAGTTTCGGGAACGGATACGAGCAGTACTTC	CASSFGNGYEQYF
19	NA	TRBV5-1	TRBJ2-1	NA	TGCGCCAGCAGCCCCATCGGGGCAGCGGGTGGCGCCTTGGGGGATGAGCAGTTCTTC	CASSPIGAAGGALGDEQFF